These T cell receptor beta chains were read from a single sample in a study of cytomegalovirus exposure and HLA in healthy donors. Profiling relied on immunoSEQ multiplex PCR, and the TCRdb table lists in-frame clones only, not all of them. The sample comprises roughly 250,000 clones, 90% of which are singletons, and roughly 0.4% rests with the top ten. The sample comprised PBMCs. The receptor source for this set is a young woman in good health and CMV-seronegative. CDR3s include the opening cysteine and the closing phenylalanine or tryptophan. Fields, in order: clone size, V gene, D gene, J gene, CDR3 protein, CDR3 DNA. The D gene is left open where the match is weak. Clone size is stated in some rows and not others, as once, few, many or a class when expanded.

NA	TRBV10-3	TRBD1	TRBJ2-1	CAISDIAGTGGYEQFF	TGTGCCATCAGTGATATAGCCGGGACAGGGGGTTATGAGCAGTTCTTC
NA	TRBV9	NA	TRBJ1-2	CASSVDVGHPGGGYTF	TGTGCCAGCAGCGTAGATGTGGGACACCCAGGCGGTGGCTACACCTTC
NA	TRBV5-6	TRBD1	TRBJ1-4	CASSLVGTGDEKLFF	TGTGCCAGCAGCTTGGTTGGGACAGGGGATGAAAAACTGTTTTTT
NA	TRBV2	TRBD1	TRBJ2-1	CASRRDAGQGGYNEQFF	TGTGCCAGCAGGCGTGACGCGGGACAGGGGGGTTACAATGAGCAGTTCTTC
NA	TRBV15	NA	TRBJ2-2	CATSRDNLENTGELFF	TGTGCCACCAGCAGAGATAACCTAGAGAACACCGGGGAGCTGTTTTTT
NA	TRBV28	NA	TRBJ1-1	CASSVPLKGVLAEAFF	TGTGCCAGCAGCGTTCCCCTAAAGGGGGTCTTGGCTGAAGCTTTCTTT
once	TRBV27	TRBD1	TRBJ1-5	CASSSDRDKSNQPQHF	TGTGCCAGCAGTTCGGACAGGGATAAGAGCAATCAGCCCCAGCATTTT
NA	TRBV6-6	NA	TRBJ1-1	CASSWGDTEAFF	TGTGCCAGCAGTTGGGGAGATACTGAAGCTTTCTTT
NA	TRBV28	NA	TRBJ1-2	CASKARGAMYGYTF	TGTGCCAGCAAGGCTCGGGGGGCGATGTATGGCTACACCTTC
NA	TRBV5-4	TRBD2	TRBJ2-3	CASSLLGRGGGDTQYF	TGTGCCAGCAGCTTGCTAGGTCGGGGGGGAGGAGATACGCAGTATTTT
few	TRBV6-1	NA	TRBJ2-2	CASSRTAGELFF	TGTGCCAGCAGCAGGACAGCTGGGGAGCTGTTTTTT
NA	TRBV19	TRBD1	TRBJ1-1	CASGDRVRTEAFF	TGTGCCAGTGGAGACAGGGTCCGAACTGAAGCTTTCTTT
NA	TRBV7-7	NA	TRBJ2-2	CASSLGSQGTGELFF	TGTGCCAGCAGCTTAGGATCACAGGGCACCGGGGAGCTGTTTTTT
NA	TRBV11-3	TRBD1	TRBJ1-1	CASSKPTGGDRSTEAFF	TGTGCCAGCAGCAAACCGACAGGGGGCGATCGGAGCACTGAAGCTTTCTTT
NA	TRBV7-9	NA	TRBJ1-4	CASSPDKIRNNEKLFF	TGTGCCAGCAGCCCCGACAAAATTCGTAATAATGAAAAACTGTTTTTT
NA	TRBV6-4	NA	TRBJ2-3	CASSDSGGTDTQYF	TGTGCCAGCAGTGACTCCGGGGGAACAGATACGCAGTATTTT
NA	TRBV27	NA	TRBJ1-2	CASRRWDKDTTGYGYTF	TGTGCCAGCAGGCGCTGGGACAAAGATACCACCGGCTATGGCTACACCTTC
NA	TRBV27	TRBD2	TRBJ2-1	CASSATLSGGANEQFF	TGTGCCAGCAGTGCCACCCTTAGCGGGGGGGCGAATGAGCAGTTCTTC
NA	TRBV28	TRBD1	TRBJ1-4	CASSLPGQGATNEKLFF	TGTGCCAGCAGCCTACCGGGACAGGGGGCAACTAATGAAAAACTGTTTTTT
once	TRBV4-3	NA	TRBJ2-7	CASSQDRKSYEQYF	TGCGCCAGCAGCCAAGACAGGAAGTCTTACGAGCAGTACTTC
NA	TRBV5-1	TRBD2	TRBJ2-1	CASSPDSGGYNEQFF	TGCGCCAGCAGCCCAGATAGCGGGGGTTACAATGAGCAGTTCTTC
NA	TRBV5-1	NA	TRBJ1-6	CASRQHSYNSPLHF	TGCGCCAGCAGACAGCACTCCTATAATTCACCCCTCCACTTT
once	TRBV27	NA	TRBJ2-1	CASRFLDSNEQFF	TGTGCCAGCCGATTCCTCGACTCCAATGAGCAGTTCTTC
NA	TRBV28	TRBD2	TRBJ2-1	CASSVLAGEYNEQFF	TGTGCCAGCAGTGTACTAGCGGGGGAGTACAATGAGCAGTTCTTC
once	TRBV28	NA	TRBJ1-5	CASSLGQPQHF	TGTGCCAGCAGTTTAGGCCAGCCCCAGCATTTT
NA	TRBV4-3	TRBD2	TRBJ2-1	CASSPFSGGPGEQFF	TGCGCCAGCAGCCCTTTTTCGGGGGGGCCCGGTGAGCAGTTCTTC
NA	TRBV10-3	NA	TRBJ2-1	CAISITGKVYNNEQFF	TGTGCCATCAGTATAACAGGGAAAGTTTACAACAATGAGCAGTTCTTC
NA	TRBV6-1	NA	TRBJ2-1	CASSEPTGWYNEQFF	TGTGCCAGCAGTGAACCAACAGGGTGGTACAATGAGCAGTTCTTC
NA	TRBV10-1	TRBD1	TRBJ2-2	CASSDSRTGYTGELFF	TGCGCCAGCAGTGATTCTAGGACAGGGTACACCGGGGAGCTGTTTTTT
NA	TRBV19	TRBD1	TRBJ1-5	CASSRDRGPQPQHF	TGTGCCAGTAGTCGTGACAGGGGGCCGCAGCCCCAGCATTTT
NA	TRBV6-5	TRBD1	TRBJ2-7	CASSGTGYEQYF	TGTGCCAGCAGTGGGACAGGGTACGAGCAGTACTTC
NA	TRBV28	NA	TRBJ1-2	CASSLGRTNYGYTF	TGTGCCAGCAGTTTAGGGAGAACCAACTATGGCTACACCTTC
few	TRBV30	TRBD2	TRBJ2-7	CAWNSGGKSEQYF	TGTGCCTGGAATAGCGGGGGTAAATCCGAGCAGTACTTC
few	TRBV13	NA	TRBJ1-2	CASSETAGYTF	TGTGCCAGCAGCGAAACCGCGGGCTACACCTTC
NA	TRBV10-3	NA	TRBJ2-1	CAISRGEYNEQFF	TGTGCCATCTCTAGAGGTGAGTACAATGAGCAGTTCTTC
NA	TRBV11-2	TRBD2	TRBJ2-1	CASSATSGPYNEQFF	TGTGCCAGCAGCGCAACTAGCGGACCCTACAATGAGCAGTTCTTC
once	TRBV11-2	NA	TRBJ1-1	CASSLDQATGGIF	TGTGCCAGCAGCTTAGATCAGGCGACGGGCGGGATCTTT
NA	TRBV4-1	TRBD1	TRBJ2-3	CASSIRQGTDTQYF	TGCGCCAGCAGCATACGACAGGGAACAGATACGCAGTATTTT
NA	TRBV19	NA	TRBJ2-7	CASSDRARAHSYEQYF	TGTGCCAGTAGCGATAGGGCCAGGGCGCACTCCTACGAGCAGTACTTC
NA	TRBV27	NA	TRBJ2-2	CASSLSWEEGGELFF	TGTGCCAGCAGTTTATCGTGGGAAGAGGGCGGGGAGCTGTTTTTT
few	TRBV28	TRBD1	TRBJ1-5	CASSLNRDRGRSSNQPQHF	TGTGCCAGCAGTTTAAACAGGGACAGGGGCCGCTCAAGCAATCAGCCCCAGCATTTT
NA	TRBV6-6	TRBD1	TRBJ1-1	CASREPGTANTEAFF	TGTGCCAGCAGAGAGCCCGGGACAGCAAACACTGAAGCTTTCTTT
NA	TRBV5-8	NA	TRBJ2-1	CASSSEGTYNEQFF	TGTGCCAGCAGCTCTGAGGGAACCTACAATGAGCAGTTCTTC
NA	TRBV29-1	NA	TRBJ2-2	CSARGSANTGELFF	TGCAGCGCCCGAGGGTCAGCGAACACCGGGGAGCTGTTTTTT
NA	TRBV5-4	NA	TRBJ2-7	CASSPQVSYEQYF	TGTGCCAGCAGCCCCCAGGTCTCGTACGAGCAGTACTTC
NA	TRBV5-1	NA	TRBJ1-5	CASSLVAGQPQHF	TGCGCCAGCAGCTTGGTCGCGGGTCAGCCCCAGCATTTT
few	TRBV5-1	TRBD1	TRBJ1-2	CASSGDRGGYTF	TGCGCCAGCAGCGGGGACAGGGGAGGCTACACCTTC